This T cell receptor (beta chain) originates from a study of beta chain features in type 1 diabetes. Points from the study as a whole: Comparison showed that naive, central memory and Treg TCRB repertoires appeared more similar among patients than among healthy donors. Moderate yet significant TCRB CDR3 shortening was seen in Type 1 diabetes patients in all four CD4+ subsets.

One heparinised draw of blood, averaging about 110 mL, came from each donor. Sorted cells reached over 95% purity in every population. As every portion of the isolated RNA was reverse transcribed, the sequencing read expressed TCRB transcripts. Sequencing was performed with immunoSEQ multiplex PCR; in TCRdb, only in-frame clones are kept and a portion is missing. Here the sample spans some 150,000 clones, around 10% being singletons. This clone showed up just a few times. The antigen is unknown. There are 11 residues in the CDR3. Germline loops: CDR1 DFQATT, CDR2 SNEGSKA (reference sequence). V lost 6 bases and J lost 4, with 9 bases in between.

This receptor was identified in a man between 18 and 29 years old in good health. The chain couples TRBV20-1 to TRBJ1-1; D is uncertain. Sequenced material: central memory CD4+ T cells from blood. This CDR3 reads CSAHVGTEAFF. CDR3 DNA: TGCAGTGCACACGTGGGCACTGAAGCTTTCTTT.